These 20 T cell receptor beta chains came from one sample sequenced in a study of T cells in Graves' hyperthyroidism and ophthalmopathy (dated by TCRdb to between 2019 and 2020). Libraries were made using multiplex PCR. The sequencer was an Illumina HiSeq 2000. The TCR beta CDR3 regions were amplified from the RNA transcripts. For the first round of RT-PCR on the TCR CDR3, the HTBI primer set was used together with the Qiagen OneStep RT-PCR kit. TCRdb ran its own pipeline on the public reads, namely fastp trimming at Q25 and MiXCR clone calling, and kept in-frame beta chains. CDR3 protein sequences are deduplicated, and each keeps its most common genes and DNA. The sample data list some 700,000 distinct CDR3 sequences, and roughly 17% of these were observed just once. About 14% of the sample goes to the ten largest clones. The sequencing input was blood. The receptors were gathered from a man aged 45-65 years with Graves' hyperthyroidism.

On this clonotype itself: Compared with germline, one end of the junction differs, possibly owing to a read error. The CDR3 sequence: CASSENRAGETHYF. The CDR3 coding sequence is TGTGCCAGCAGTGAAAACAGGGCGGGAGAGACCCATTACTTC. The chain uses TRBV2 and TRBJ2-5; D possibly corresponds to TRBD2 (7 bases). CDR3 size: 14 residues. Germline V gene sequence: CDR1 SNHLY, CDR2 FYNNEI.

Concerning this clonotype: Being one base from a much bigger clone, this may be a read error. This sequence joins TRBV12-3 or TRBV12-4 and TRBJ2-7, with D unresolved. Trimming removed 5 bases from V and 0 bases from J, with 11 bases in between. The length of the CDR3 is 14 residues. In DNA, the CDR3 is TGTGCCAGCAGTCAACGCTACACCTCCTACGAGCAGTACTTC. Protein product: CASSQRYTSYEQYF.

Ten or more counts support this clonotype. The chain has TRBV20-1 and TRBJ1-1; TRBD1 aligns across 9 bases. Germline CDR1 reads DFQATT; CDR2 reads SNEGSKA (reference sequence). Unmatched junction bases numbered 15, after V lost 0 bases and J lost 4 bases. The CDR3 is made up of 18 amino acids. The CDR3 protein is CSARDFIQGASRGTEAFF. The CDR3 nucleotides are TGCAGTGCTAGAGACTTTATACAGGGGGCGAGTAGGGGCACTGAAGCTTTCTTT.

In this sample, this clonotype turned up a few times. This chain connects TRBV25-1 to TRBJ2-2; TRBD1 agrees at 9 bases. The CDR3 sequence is 16 residues long. The V gene's germline CDR1 is MGHDK and CDR2 SYGVNS. Germline trimming cut 5 bases from V and 2 bases from J; bases unmatched to any gene: 6. CDR3 residues: CASSRRDRVNTGELFF. In DNA form, the CDR3 reads TGTGCCAGCAGTAGACGGGACAGGGTAAACACCGGGGAGCTGTTTTTT.

V gene TRBV10-1 combines with J gene TRBJ2-2; maybe TRBD1 (5 bases). There are 13 residues in the CDR3. The ends were cut back, 2 bases at V and 4 bases at J, with 5 bases in the middle. Germline V gene lookup returns CDR1 WNHNN and CDR2 SYGVQD (reference sequence). Here the CDR3 reads CASSERGTGELFF. The DNA for the CDR3 is TGCGCCAGCAGTGAGAGGGGCACCGGGGAGCTGTTTTTT.

On this clonotype itself: This may be a read error, as it is one base from a much larger clone. The rearrangement uses TRBV11-3 and TRBJ2-4, with TRBD2 as a possible D gene (5 bases). This CDR3 region has 13 residues. CDR1 SGHNT and CDR2 YENEEA come from the germline V gene. The CDR3 DNA reads TGTGCCAGCGGCTTTGCCCCAAGCGGCATTCAGTACTTC. Amino acid sequence: CASGFAPSGIQYF.

The chain has TRBV12-3 or TRBV12-4 and TRBJ1-6; D unclear. V lost 1 base and J lost 11, with 9 bases in between. This CDR3 comprises 13 residues. The CDR3 DNA reads as TGTGCCAGCAGTTTAGGGGGTTTCACACCCCTCCACTTT. This sequence encodes CASSLGGFTPLHF.

DNA of the CDR3: TGTGCCAGCAGCCAAGATGCCCTGGGTAGCTGGGTGCTCAATGAGCAGTTCTTC. Encoded protein: CASSQDALGSWVLNEQFF. The chain is built from TRBV3-1 and TRBJ2-1, with unresolved D. This CDR3 is 18 amino acids long. V was pared by 0 bases and J by 6 bases, with 21 bases between. The germline CDR1 and CDR2 sequences are LGHDT and YNNKEL (reference sequence).

The sample holds a few counts of this clonotype. The V gene is TRBV5-6, the J gene TRBJ2-3, with D unclear. The CDR3 sequence is 15 residues long. CDR1 is SGHDT and CDR2 is YYEEEE in the germline V gene. V was cut by 4 bases and J by 2 bases, with 14 bases left in between. The CDR3 loop reads CASSPRTDATDTQYF. The CDR3 nucleotides are TGTGCCAGCAGCCCCAGGACGGACGCCACAGATACGCAGTATTTT.

Many counts were recorded for this clonotype. The CDR3 DNA reads TGTGCCAGCAGTTTATCCGGGGGCTTGGGCTACGAGCAGTACTTC. The encoded protein is CASSLSGGLGYEQYF. The chain uses TRBV27 and TRBJ2-7; D tentatively reads TRBD1 or TRBD2 (6 bases each). Germline V gene sequence: CDR1 MNHEY, CDR2 SMNVEV (reference sequence). Trimming pared 0 bases from V and 3 bases from J, leaving 12 bases between. This CDR3 spans 15 amino acids.

Notes on this clonotype: Without the conserved terminal phenylalanine or tryptophan, this CDR3 likely stems from a read error. The chain links TRBV28 to TRBJ2-1; 7 bases match TRBD2. CDR1 MDHEN and CDR2 SYDVKM come from the germline V gene. The trim removed 6 bases at V and 6 bases at J, leaving 11 bases unmatched. The CDR3 contains 15 residues. CDR3 residues: CASSQAGYASNEQFS. The CDR3 DNA follows: TGTGCCAGCAGCCAAGCGGGGTATGCCTCCAATGAGCAGTTCTCC.

This clonotype was detected many times. V is TRBV28 and J is TRBJ2-7; maybe TRBD1 (6 bases). CDR1 and CDR2 from the germline V gene are MDHEN and SYDVKM. V shed 9 bases and J shed 3 bases, with 24 bases lying between them. CDR3 size: 16 residues. The CDR3 DNA reads TGTGCCAGTGTCTCACAGGGTCTAAACCTCATCTACGAGCAGTACTTC. This gives the protein CASVSQGLNLIYEQYF.

About this clonotype itself: Because it lacks the conserved phenylalanine or tryptophan at the end, this CDR3 is likely a read error. The J gene is TRBJ1-2, the V gene TRBV28; D may be TRBD1 (6 bases). This CDR3 comprises 15 residues. Trimming took off 8 bases at V and 0 bases at J, with 16 bases between the two ends. CDR1 is MDHEN, CDR2 SYDVKM, per germline. CDR3 coding DNA: TGTGCCAGCCGGGGGTGGGGGGCTCCTAACTATGGCTACACCCTC. It yields the protein CASRGWGAPNYGYTL.

The table lists this clonotype with many counts. In DNA, the CDR3 is TGTGCCAGCAGTTCCGGACAGGGGTTTGGCACAGATACGCAGTATTTT. Its translation is CASSSGQGFGTDTQYF. This chain uses TRBV27 with TRBJ2-3; the match to TRBD1 covers 9 bases. Germline-derived CDR1 and CDR2 are MNHEY and SMNVEV (reference sequence). This CDR3 is built from 16 residues. Trimming removed 4 bases from V and 1 base from J; junction bases left unmatched: 6.

This rearrangement joins TRBV7-9 to TRBJ2-7, with D possibly TRBD1 on 5 matching bases. The CDR3 runs to 14 residues. The V end was cut by 2 bases, the J end by 3 bases, with 11 bases between. Germline V lookup: CDR1 SEHNR, CDR2 FQNEAQ (reference sequence). The CDR3 reads CASSLMGQGYEQYF. Written as DNA, the CDR3 is TGTGCCAGCAGCTTAATGGGGCAGGGCTACGAGCAGTACTTC.

This clonotype was seen a few times. V usage is TRBV20-1 and J usage is TRBJ2-3, with D possibly matching TRBD1 (6 bases). The germline V and J ends were trimmed by 3 bases and 0 bases, with 16 bases remaining between them. The V gene's germline CDR1 is DFQATT and CDR2 SNEGSKA (reference sequence). The CDR3 spans 16 residues. CDR3 region: CSASGKDRGSTDTQYF. The CDR3 nucleotides read TGCAGTGCTAGTGGTAAGGACAGAGGGAGCACAGATACGCAGTATTTT.

This chain uses TRBV20-1 with TRBJ2-3; D is perhaps TRBD1 (6 bases). The germline V and J ends were trimmed by 6 bases and 9 bases, with 16 bases remaining between them. Germline CDR1 is DFQATT and CDR2 is SNEGSKA (reference sequence). This CDR3 comprises 12 residues. The CDR3 region is CSARQAGLTQYF. CDR3 nucleotides: TGCAGTGCCCGACAGGCAGGGTTAACGCAGTATTTT.

V gene TRBV20-1 combines with J gene TRBJ1-1; D gene uncertain. The germline gives CDR1 DFQATT, CDR2 SNEGSKA (reference sequence). This CDR3 has 11 amino acids. The V and J ends lost 3 bases and 6 bases respectively, with 8 bases between them. The CDR3 loop reads CSASSNAEAFF. The CDR3 DNA follows: TGCAGTGCTAGTTCTAACGCTGAAGCTTTCTTT.

Only a few counts were recorded for this clonotype. The V call is TRBV7-9, the J call TRBJ2-6; 11 nucleotides align to TRBD2. Germline V gene data show CDR1 as SEHNR and CDR2 as FQNEAQ (reference sequence). Losses at the gene ends were 5 bases for V and 1 base for J; bases not matched to a gene: 7. The CDR3 runs to 18 residues. Written as DNA, the CDR3 is TGTGCCAGCAGCCCGAGACTAGCGGGATTTTCTGGGGCCAACGTCCTGACTTTC. Residues: CASSPRLAGFSGANVLTF.

This clonotype showed up many times. V gene TRBV11-2 combines with J gene TRBJ2-7; TRBD2 matches at 10 bases. Germline CDR1 and CDR2: SGHAT and FQNNGV. The CDR3 spans 15 residues. The trim removed 3 bases at V and 0 bases at J, leaving 2 bases unmatched. As DNA, the CDR3 is TGTGCCAGCAGCTTTCGACTAGCGGGCTCCTACGAGCAGTACTTC. Residues: CASSFRLAGSYEQYF.